A selection of T cell receptor beta chains follows, all from one sample in a study of T cell responses to AZD1222 COVID-19 vaccine. Assay used: immunoSEQ multiplex PCR; TCRdb lists only in-frame clones, some missing. The sample contains about 140,000 clones, 93% of which appear only once. The sequences come from peripheral blood, collected on day 0 of AZD1222 vaccination. The receptors shown here come from an adult in good health. Both conserved end residues are part of each CDR3. The D gene is left open where the match is weak. The size entry is marked missing in some rows and otherwise reads once, few, many or a size class.

CDR3: CASSLEQGTHEQYF; DNA: TGTGCCAGCAGCTTGGAGCAGGGTACGCACGAGCAGTACTTC; size: .; V: TRBV5-4; D: .; J: TRBJ2-7
CDR3: CASSLGAPPTDGYTF; DNA: TGTGCCAGCAGCTTGGGGGCCCCTCCCACAGATGGCTACACCTTC; size: .; V: TRBV5-6; D: .; J: TRBJ1-2
CDR3: CASGQMVAEYNEQFF; DNA: TGTGCCAGCGGACAGATGGTAGCAGAGTACAATGAGCAGTTCTTC; size: .; V: TRBV4-2; D: .; J: TRBJ2-1
CDR3: CASSVGGLGLDSPLHF; DNA: TGTGCCAGCAGCGTAGGGGGACTTGGCCTGGATTCACCCCTCCACTTT; size: .; V: TRBV9; D: .; J: TRBJ1-6
CDR3: CASSAYLGTEAFF; DNA: TGTGCCAGCAGTGCCTACCTCGGGACTGAAGCTTTCTTT; size: .; V: TRBV28; D: .; J: TRBJ1-1
CDR3: CASSDAGTSGSPGFF; DNA: TGTGCCAGCAGTGACGCCGGGACTAGCGGGTCCCCGGGGTTCTTC; size: .; V: TRBV6-2/TRBV6-3; D: TRBD2; J: TRBJ2-1
CDR3: CASSIQGDTEAFF; DNA: TGTGCCAGCAGCATACAGGGGGACACTGAAGCTTTCTTT; size: .; V: TRBV25-1; D: TRBD1; J: TRBJ1-1
CDR3: CSVANSGANVLTF; DNA: TGCAGCGTTGCCAACTCTGGGGCCAACGTCCTGACTTTC; size: .; V: TRBV29-1; D: .; J: TRBJ2-6
CDR3: CASSVAPAGPGETQYF; DNA: TGTGCCAGCAGCGTAGCTCCGGCAGGGCCAGGGGAGACCCAGTACTTC; size: .; V: TRBV9; D: .; J: TRBJ2-5
CDR3: CASLRDYILYEQYF; DNA: TGTGCCAGTCTCCGGGACTACATCCTCTACGAGCAGTACTTC; size: .; V: TRBV6-5; D: TRBD2; J: TRBJ2-7
CDR3: CASGFGGSADEQFF; DNA: TGTGCTAGTGGTTTTGGCGGGAGCGCAGATGAGCAGTTCTTC; size: .; V: TRBV12-5; D: TRBD2; J: TRBJ2-1
CDR3: CASSWTSGRTDTQYF; DNA: TGCGCCAGCAGCTGGACTAGCGGCCGCACAGATACGCAGTATTTT; size: .; V: TRBV5-1; D: TRBD2; J: TRBJ2-3
CDR3: CASSSRDRPSEQYF; DNA: TGTGCCAGCAGTTCCCGGGACAGACCTTCCGAGCAGTACTTC; size: .; V: TRBV6-5; D: TRBD1; J: TRBJ2-7
CDR3: CASSQYRGPSYEQYF; DNA: TGTGCCAGCAGCCAGTATAGGGGTCCCTCCTACGAGCAGTACTTC; size: .; V: TRBV11-2; D: .; J: TRBJ2-7
CDR3: CASSGWESIQETQYF; DNA: TGTGCCAGCAGCGGCTGGGAGTCAATTCAAGAGACCCAGTACTTC; size: .; V: TRBV5-5; D: .; J: TRBJ2-5
CDR3: CASSGGASYNEQFF; DNA: TGTGCCAGTAGCGGGGGGGCCTCCTACAATGAGCAGTTCTTC; size: .; V: TRBV19; D: TRBD2; J: TRBJ2-1
CDR3: CASSGGTAKAFF; DNA: TGTGCCAGCAGTGGGGGGACAGCCAAAGCTTTCTTT; size: .; V: TRBV2; D: TRBD1; J: TRBJ1-1
CDR3: CASSLASGPGREQYF; DNA: TGTGCCAGCAGCTTAGCTTCGGGGCCAGGTCGAGAGCAGTACTTC; size: .; V: TRBV7-2; D: .; J: TRBJ2-7
CDR3: CASSYPEGVGAFF; DNA: TGTGCCAGCAGTTACCCGGAGGGAGTTGGAGCTTTCTTT; size: .; V: TRBV6-5; D: .; J: TRBJ1-1
CDR3: CASSFTGGFAYEQYF; DNA: TGTGCCAGCAGCTTCACAGGGGGCTTTGCCTACGAGCAGTACTTC; size: .; V: TRBV7-8; D: TRBD1; J: TRBJ2-7
CDR3: CARSLSGTGTSNYGYTF; DNA: TGTGCCAGAAGCTTGTCCGGGACAGGGACCTCTAACTATGGCTACACCTTC; size: .; V: TRBV5-3; D: TRBD1; J: TRBJ1-2
CDR3: CAISDRSDSPLHF; DNA: TGTGCCATCTCGGACAGGTCAGATTCACCCCTCCACTTT; size: .; V: TRBV6-5; D: TRBD1; J: TRBJ1-6
CDR3: CASSIGNRAPGANVLTF; DNA: TGTGCCAGCAGCATAGGAAACAGGGCTCCTGGGGCCAACGTCCTGACTTTC; size: once; V: TRBV9; D: .; J: TRBJ2-6
CDR3: CASSQESNPSYEQYF; DNA: TGTGCCAGCAGCCAAGAATCGAACCCGTCCTACGAGCAGTACTTC; size: .; V: TRBV14; D: .; J: TRBJ2-7
CDR3: CASSQKVPKQGSNSPLHF; DNA: TGTGCCAGCAGCCAAAAGGTTCCTAAACAGGGTAGTAATTCACCCCTCCACTTT; size: .; V: TRBV3-1/TRBV3-2; D: .; J: TRBJ1-6
CDR3: CASNQGALAYEQYF; DNA: TGTGCCAGCAACCAAGGGGCACTCGCCTACGAGCAGTACTTC; size: once; V: TRBV11-2; D: .; J: TRBJ2-7
CDR3: CASSLAGPLYGYTF; DNA: TGTGCCAGCAGCTTAGCCGGGCCTCTCTATGGCTACACCTTC; size: .; V: TRBV7-2; D: .; J: TRBJ1-2
CDR3: CASSGRAYGYTF; DNA: TGTGCCAGCAGCGGACGGGCCTATGGCTACACCTTC; size: once; V: TRBV9; D: .; J: TRBJ1-2
CDR3: CAISESADHSGNTIYF; DNA: TGTGCCATCAGTGAGTCGGCAGACCACTCTGGAAACACCATATATTTT; size: .; V: TRBV10-3; D: .; J: TRBJ1-3
CDR3: CSARTDGGYTF; DNA: TGCAGTGCCCGGACAGACGGCGGCTACACCTTC; size: .; V: TRBV20-1; D: .; J: TRBJ1-2
CDR3: CASGPGTPYEQYF; DNA: TGTGCTAGTGGTCCTGGGACTCCTTACGAGCAGTACTTC; size: .; V: TRBV12-5; D: .; J: TRBJ2-7
CDR3: CASSGKPGHSDNF; DNA: TGCGCCAGCAGCGGAAAACCGGGACACTCAGATAACTTC; size: once; V: TRBV5-1; D: .; J: TRBJ2-7
CDR3: CASSGTGNPEAFF; DNA: TGTGCCAGCAGCGGTACGGGGAACCCTGAAGCTTTCTTT; size: .; V: TRBV6-5; D: .; J: TRBJ1-1
CDR3: CASSLLGGEQYF; DNA: TGTGCCAGCAGCCTCCTTGGCGGAGAGCAGTACTTC; size: .; V: TRBV7-9; D: .; J: TRBJ2-7
CDR3: CSVTGTGGGYEQYF; DNA: TGCAGCGTTACCGGGACAGGGGGCGGATACGAGCAGTACTTC; size: .; V: TRBV29-1; D: TRBD1; J: TRBJ2-7
CDR3: CASSQSQETQYF; DNA: TGTGCCAGCTCACAATCCCAAGAGACCCAGTACTTC; size: .; V: TRBV18; D: .; J: TRBJ2-5
CDR3: CASSEFGGGHTGELFF; DNA: TGTGCCAGCAGTGAATTTGGGGGCGGTCACACCGGGGAGCTGTTTTTT; size: .; V: TRBV25-1; D: .; J: TRBJ2-2
CDR3: CASSQTSGGHEQFF; DNA: TGTGCCAGCAGCCAGACTAGCGGGGGCCATGAGCAGTTCTTC; size: .; V: TRBV3-1/TRBV3-2; D: TRBD2; J: TRBJ2-1
CDR3: CSARTGLERLAFF; DNA: TGCAGCGCTAGGACAGGGCTGGAACGGTTGGCTTTCTTT; size: .; V: TRBV29-1; D: TRBD1; J: TRBJ1-1
CDR3: CASWGTFRGTVSGEQYF; DNA: TGTGCCAGCTGGGGGACCTTCCGGGGGACAGTCTCCGGCGAGCAGTACTTC; size: .; V: TRBV9; D: .; J: TRBJ2-7
CDR3: CASSPGYDYGYTF; DNA: TGTGCCAGCAGCCCCGGGTACGACTATGGCTACACCTTC; size: .; V: TRBV14; D: .; J: TRBJ1-2
CDR3: CASSLDSDRGLSYEQYF; DNA: TGTGCCAGCAGTCTCGATTCGGACAGGGGGTTGTCCTACGAGCAGTACTTC; size: once; V: TRBV27; D: TRBD1; J: TRBJ2-7
CDR3: CASSEGQYYGYTF; DNA: TGTGCCAGCAGTGAAGGGCAGTACTATGGCTACACCTTC; size: .; V: TRBV2; D: .; J: TRBJ1-2
CDR3: CASSAGAIGELFF; DNA: TGTGCCAGCAGCGCTGGGGCGATCGGGGAGCTGTTTTTT; size: .; V: TRBV27; D: .; J: TRBJ2-2
CDR3: CASSPDRDGYTF; DNA: TGTGCCAGCAGCCCCGACAGGGACGGCTACACCTTC; size: .; V: TRBV12-3/TRBV12-4; D: TRBD1; J: TRBJ1-2
CDR3: CASSLRTGSEYEQYF; DNA: TGCGCCAGCAGCCTTAGGACAGGCTCGGAGTACGAGCAGTACTTC; size: .; V: TRBV4-3; D: TRBD1; J: TRBJ2-7
CDR3: CASRLLGAGYTF; DNA: TGTGCCAGCAGATTGTTGGGGGCTGGCTACACCTTC; size: .; V: TRBV12-3/TRBV12-4; D: .; J: TRBJ1-2
CDR3: CASSRESGNTGELFF; DNA: TGTGCCAGTAGTAGGGAGAGCGGGAACACCGGGGAGCTGTTTTTT; size: .; V: TRBV19; D: .; J: TRBJ2-2
CDR3: CASTHAAKYNEQFF; DNA: TGTGCCAGCACCCATGCGGCTAAGTACAATGAGCAGTTCTTC; size: .; V: TRBV2; D: .; J: TRBJ2-1
CDR3: CASSVDGRENSPLHF; DNA: TGTGCCAGCAGCGTAGACGGCAGGGAAAATTCACCCCTCCACTTT; size: .; V: TRBV9; D: .; J: TRBJ1-6
CDR3: CASSSNPDRANQPQHF; DNA: TGTGCCAGCAGCTCGAACCCGGACAGGGCAAATCAGCCCCAGCATTTT; size: .; V: TRBV7-6; D: TRBD1; J: TRBJ1-5
CDR3: CARDGGYPYEQYF; DNA: TGTGCCAGGGACGGGGGGTACCCCTACGAGCAGTACTTC; size: .; V: TRBV19; D: TRBD2; J: TRBJ2-7